The 22 T cell receptor beta chains below were found in one sample sequenced in a study of blood T cells in healthy people across ages. A second PCR, run for roughly 7 to 12 cycles, used a sample-barcoded 5' primer plus a J-beta primer mix. Using its own MiXCR run on the 5' RACE reads, TCRdb lists one record per CDR3 protein. Here the sample spans roughly 700,000 distinct CDR3 sequences, about 34% being singletons. Specimen: blood. These receptors were taken from a woman of 80 years or more in good health.

V is TRBV6-1 and J is TRBJ1-2, with D unresolved. Germline V gene lookup returns CDR1 MNHNS and CDR2 SASEGT. Trimming stripped 0 bases from V and 2 bases from J, with 7 bases between. The CDR3 is made up of 14 amino acids. The CDR3, as DNA: TGTGCCAGCAGTGAAGCCCAGGAAAACTATGGCTACACCTTC. It is translated as CASSEAQENYGYTF.

This clonotype was detected ten times or more. This sequence joins TRBV30 and TRBJ2-1; D remains ambiguous. This CDR3 is built from 13 residues. The V gene lost 5 bases and the J gene lost 5 bases, with 13 bases spanning the gap. The germline CDR1 and CDR2 sequences are GTSNPN and SVGIG (reference sequence). The CDR3 sequence: CAWAMGNNNEQFF. CDR3 bases: TGTGCCTGGGCAATGGGTAACAACAATGAGCAGTTCTTC. The full variable domain, rest sourced from reference TRBV30 and TRBJ2-1, is SQTIHQWPATLVQPVGSPLSLECTVEGTSNPNLYWYRQAAGRGLQLLFYSVGIGQISSEVPQNLSASRPQDRQFILSSKKLLLSDSGFYLCAWAMGNNNEQFFGPGTRLTVL.

The J gene is TRBJ2-5, the V gene TRBV20-1; D is ambiguous. The germline V and J ends were trimmed by 6 bases and 1 base, with 9 bases remaining between them. The germline V gene has CDR1 DFQATT and CDR2 SNEGSKA (reference sequence). The CDR3 is 12 residues long. The DNA of the CDR3 is TGCAGTGCCTGCGTTATCCAAGAGACCCAGTACTTC. Translation: CSACVIQETQYF.

This clonotype was recorded many times. The chain joins TRBV5-6 to TRBJ2-7, with D possibly called TRBD1 or TRBD2 (5 bases each). Germline V gene sequence: CDR1 SGHDT, CDR2 YYEEEE. The V end lost 4 bases, the J end lost 5 bases, and 10 bases lay between the germline ends. CDR3 length equals 12 residues. The CDR3 loop reads CASSPGRHEQYF. CDR3 sequence (DNA): TGTGCCAGCAGCCCGGGACGACACGAGCAGTACTTC. Complete variable domain (other parts from reference TRBV5-6 and TRBJ2-7): DAGVTQSPTHLIKTRGQQVTLRCSPKSGHDTVSWYQQALGQGPQFIFQYYEEEERQRGNFPDRFSGHQFPNYSSELNVNALLLGDSALYLCASSPGRHEQYFGPGTRLTVT.

The chain is built from TRBV20-1 and TRBJ1-2; 8 bases agree with TRBD1. Germline V gene data show CDR1 as DFQATT and CDR2 as SNEGSKA (reference sequence). CDR3 length: 16 amino acids. V was pared by 3 bases and J by 8 bases, with 17 bases of the junction left unmatched. The CDR3 is CSASGSLWAGGVGYTF. CDR3 coding DNA: TGCAGTGCTAGTGGTTCTCTGTGGGCAGGGGGCGTAGGCTACACCTTC.

The J gene is TRBJ1-2, the V gene TRBV19; D is perhaps TRBD1 (6 bases). The germline CDR1 and CDR2 sequences are LNHDA and SQIVND (reference sequence). CDR3 size: 13 residues. V shed 9 bases and J shed 4 bases, with 15 bases lying between them. The CDR3, as DNA: TGTGCCAGGAGCAGGGGTATAACCTATGGCTACACCTTC. Its translation is CARSRGITYGYTF. Supplemented by reference TRBV19 and TRBJ1-2, the full variable domain reads DGGITQSPKYLFRKEGQNVTLSCEQNLNHDAMYWYRQDPGQGLRLIYYSQIVNDFQKGDIAEGYSVSREKKESFPLTVTSAQKNPTAFYLCARSRGITYGYTFGSGTRLTVV.

This clonotype was seen ten or more times. The chain joins TRBV7-2 to TRBJ2-7, with 13 bases lining up with TRBD2. The CDR3 has 16 amino acids. CDR1 is SGHTA, CDR2 FQGNSA, per germline. V shed 4 bases, J shed 4 bases, and the junction held 7 bases outside the gene matches. DNA of the CDR3: TGTGCCAGCAGCTACGAGACTAGCGGGGGGTTATACGAGCAGTACTTC. Translating it yields CASSYETSGGLYEQYF.

The sample holds many counts of this clonotype. The V call is TRBV12-3 or TRBV12-4, the J call TRBJ1-2, with D possibly being TRBD1 (5 bases). Deletions cut 4 bases from V and 4 bases from J, with 19 bases between. The length of the CDR3 is 16 residues. This CDR3 reads CASSSPQGKSGYGYTF. The DNA of the CDR3 is TGTGCCAGCAGTTCCCCTCAGGGCAAAAGCGGCTATGGCTACACCTTC.

With regard to this clonotype: A read error may be the cause here, since a much bigger clone is one base away. V and J are TRBV5-1 and TRBJ2-5, with TRBD1 identical over 11 bases. The CDR3 consists of 15 residues. Looked up from germline, CDR1 is SGHRS and CDR2 is YFSETQ. After removal of 4 bases from V and 10 bases from J, the junction contained 12 bases not matched to a gene. CDR3 in DNA: TGCGCCAGCAGCGTGGCCAGGGGACAGGGGGAAATCCAGTACTTC. This encodes CASSVARGQGEIQYF.

This clonotype showed up many times. The CDR3 sequence is CASKLGTSYNEQFF. For the CDR3, the DNA is TGTGCCAGCAAGCTCGGCACGTCCTACAATGAGCAGTTCTTC. This rearrangement joins TRBV5-5 to TRBJ2-1; D gene uncertain. Germline V CDR1 and CDR2: SGHKS, YYEKEE (reference sequence). Deletions cut 6 bases from V and 1 base from J, with 11 bases between. The CDR3 runs to 14 residues.

A few counts support this clonotype. The chain has TRBV6-5 and TRBJ1-2, with a possible D match to TRBD1 (6 bases). Trimming removed 1 base from V and 8 bases from J, with 11 bases in between. Per germline, CDR1 MNHEY and CDR2 SVGAGI. CDR3 size: 13 residues. The CDR3 reads CASSYYRADGYTF. The CDR3 DNA reads TGTGCCAGCAGTTACTACAGGGCGGACGGCTACACCTTC.

The CDR3 here is CASSGAYLREQFF. The CDR3 DNA reads as TGTGCCAGCAGTGGGGCGTACTTACGTGAGCAGTTCTTC. V is TRBV6-1 and J is TRBJ2-1; no definite D call. The germline V gene has CDR1 MNHNS and CDR2 SASEGT. CDR3 size: 13 residues. V was trimmed by 4 bases and J by 9 bases, leaving 13 bases between them.

This clonotype came up many times. The chain is built from TRBV25-1 and TRBJ2-7; 7 positions agree with TRBD1. V was clipped by 1 base and J by 0 bases; unmatched bases: 6. CDR3 length: 16 amino acids. Germline V gene sequence: CDR1 MGHDK, CDR2 SYGVNS. The CDR3 DNA reads as TGTGCCAGCAGTGAATTTGTGACAGGGAGCTCCTACGAGCAGTACTTC. It codes for CASSEFVTGSSYEQYF.

This clonotype was counted ten times or more. V gene TRBV25-1 combines with J gene TRBJ2-3; 10 bases are a match to TRBD1. The CDR3 has 15 residues. V lost 6 bases, J lost 4 bases, and 7 bases stayed unmatched. Germline assignment: CDR1 MGHDK and CDR2 SYGVNS. DNA of the CDR3: TGTGCCAGCAGCCGGGACAGGGGAGTCGCAGATACGCAGTATTTT. It specifies CASSRDRGVADTQYF.

V gene TRBV7-9 combines with J gene TRBJ2-4, with 9 positions matching TRBD1. Germline V gene sequence: CDR1 SEHNR, CDR2 FQNEAQ (reference sequence). The CDR3 contains 14 residues. With 5 bases clipped from V and 11 bases from J, the junction kept 10 bases outside the gene matches. As DNA, the CDR3 is TGTGCCAGCAGCCCCCGGACAGGGGTGGATTTTCAGTACTTC. Amino acids: CASSPRTGVDFQYF.

At least ten counts were recorded for this clonotype. The CDR3 bases are TGTGCCAGCACCCTTAGTGGGCTCCGTAGCGAAAAACTGTTTTTT. Protein: CASTLSGLRSEKLFF. The chain couples TRBV7-9 to TRBJ1-4; no definite D call. The CDR3 consists of 15 residues. In germline, CDR1 is SEHNR, CDR2 FQNEAQ (reference sequence). V gave up 7 bases and J gave up 8 bases, with 20 bases separating them. Full variable domain (remainder filled in from reference TRBV7-9 and TRBJ1-4): DTGVSQNPRHKITKRGQNVTFRCDPISEHNRLYWYRQTLGQGPEFLTYFQNEAQLEKSRLLSDRFSAERPKGSFSTLEIQRTEQGDSAMYLCASTLSGLRSEKLFFGSGTQLSVL.

This clonotype was observed at least ten times. This rearrangement joins TRBV20-1 to TRBJ2-3; D may be TRBD2 (7 bases). Germline CDR1 reads DFQATT; CDR2 reads SNEGSKA (reference sequence). The CDR3 has 15 residues. The V end was cut by 6 bases, the J end by 2 bases, with 18 bases between. This CDR3 is CSASGGTRLTDTQYF. The CDR3 bases are TGCAGTGCGTCCGGGGGGACACGACTCACAGATACGCAGTATTTT.

This clonotype appeared many times. V and J are TRBV6-6 and TRBJ1-2, with a weak D call TRBD1 (5 bases). The CDR3 runs 14 residues. CDR1 and CDR2 from the germline V gene are MNHNY and SVGAGI (reference sequence). V lost 7 bases and J 4 bases, leaving 16 bases between the germline ends. The CDR3 DNA reads TGTGCCAGCACCGTACAGGAATCGGGCTATGGCTACACCTTC. Translation: CASTVQESGYGYTF.

CDR3 sequence reads: CASSYGVIQDEQYF. The CDR3 DNA sequence: TGTGCCAGCAGTTACGGGGTCATCCAGGACGAGCAGTACTTC. This chain connects TRBV6-5 to TRBJ2-4; D ambiguous. The J call is in doubt because the DNA end fits TRBJ2-7 better. Looked up from germline, CDR1 is MNHEY and CDR2 is SVGAGI. The CDR3 has 14 residues.

This clonotype has more than one count but fewer than ten. The chain links TRBV20-1 to TRBJ1-5, with a tentative D call TRBD1 (5 bases). Trimming left V 6 bases short and J 0 bases short, with 21 bases between. Germline loops: CDR1 DFQATT, CDR2 SNEGSKA (reference sequence). The CDR3 has 17 residues. The CDR3 loop is CSAIHGQGDYSNQPQHF. DNA of the CDR3: TGCAGTGCCATTCACGGGCAGGGAGATTATAGCAATCAGCCCCAGCATTTT.

This clonotype was seen ten or more times. V and J are TRBV15 and TRBJ1-5, with D unclear. CDR1 and CDR2 (germline): LNHNV, YYDKDF (reference sequence). The CDR3 contains 15 residues. The V end lost 5 bases, the J end lost 2 bases, and 13 bases lay between the germline ends. CDR3 sequence reads: CATSGGPGRNQPQHF. CDR3 sequence (DNA): TGTGCCACCAGCGGAGGGCCCGGGCGCAATCAGCCCCAGCATTTT.

This clonotype was recorded many times. This chain uses TRBV20-1 with TRBJ1-2; D unresolved. Germline V CDR1 and CDR2: DFQATT, SNEGSKA (reference sequence). The CDR3 is 12 amino acids. V was clipped by 3 bases and J by 5 bases, with 10 bases between them. The CDR3 region is CSASQPNYGYTF. As DNA, the CDR3 is TGCAGTGCTAGTCAACCGAATTATGGCTACACCTTC.